A single T cell receptor (beta chain) is shown here with its context. This sample was included in a study of OX40 agonist ivuxolimab in advanced cancers. This CDR3 region has 10 residues. Germline-derived CDR1 and CDR2 are SGHTA and FQGNSA. V gave up 4 bases and J gave up 4 bases, with 1 base separating them. This table comes from immunoSEQ multiplex PCR, and its TCRdb copy is limited to in-frame clones, with some not included. Of about 68,000 clones in the sample, more than 70% are singletons; the top ten hold 0.55% to 0.85%. Autoimmune disease history or systemic immunosuppression was exclusionary. The specimen comprised CD4+ or CD8+ T cells sorted from blood, sampled in a trial of the OX40 agonist ivuxolimab. The V call is TRBV7-2, the J call TRBJ1-1, with D unresolved. This clonotype originated in an adult with an advanced solid tumor such as melanoma, head and neck, liver or kidney cancer. The CDR3 is CASSSTEAFF. The DNA of the CDR3 is TGTGCCAGCAGCTCCACTGAAGCTTTCTTT.